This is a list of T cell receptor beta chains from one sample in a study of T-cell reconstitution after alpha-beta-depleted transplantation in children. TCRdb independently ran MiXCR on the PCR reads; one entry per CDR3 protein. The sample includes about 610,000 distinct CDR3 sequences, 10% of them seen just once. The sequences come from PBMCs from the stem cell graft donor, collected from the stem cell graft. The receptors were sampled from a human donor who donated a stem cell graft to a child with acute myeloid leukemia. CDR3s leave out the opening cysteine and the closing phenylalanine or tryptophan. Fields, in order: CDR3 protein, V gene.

ASSYVGRTSGLTYEQY TRBV7-2
ASRRELAGDYEQY TRBV25-1
ASSSNAGPNQPQH TRBV7-2
ASSSQTTSGTGTEAF TRBV7-9
SVSGTSVVTGEQY TRBV29-1
SVDGQFTQTQY TRBV29-1
RARDRYSGTSGLGEQF TRBV20-1
ASSVDGRDAGEQF TRBV9
ASSLGDRGPNEQF TRBV5-1
ATSREPRGDTQY TRBV15
ASSPSRGRGTSGTADTQY TRBV7-3
ASSLDLGFPNEQF TRBV7-9
ASLHTSGRSDNEQF TRBV6-2/TRBV6-3
SARVWGQEIGYT TRBV20-1
ASSTPGTGSYEQY TRBV6-5
ASSGTSGRNSYNEQF TRBV6-2/TRBV6-3
ASGRGGSSGELF TRBV9